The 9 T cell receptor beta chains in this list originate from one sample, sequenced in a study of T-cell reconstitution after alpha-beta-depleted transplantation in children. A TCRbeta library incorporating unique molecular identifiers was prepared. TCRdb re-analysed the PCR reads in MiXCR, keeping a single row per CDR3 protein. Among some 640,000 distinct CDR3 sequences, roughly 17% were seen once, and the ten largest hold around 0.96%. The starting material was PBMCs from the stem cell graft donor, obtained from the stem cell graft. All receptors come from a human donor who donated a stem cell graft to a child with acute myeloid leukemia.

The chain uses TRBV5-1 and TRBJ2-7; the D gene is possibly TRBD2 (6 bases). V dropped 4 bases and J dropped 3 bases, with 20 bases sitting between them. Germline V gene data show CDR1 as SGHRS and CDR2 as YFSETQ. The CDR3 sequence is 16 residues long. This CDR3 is CASSPTGERTIYEQYF. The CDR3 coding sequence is TGCGCCAGCAGCCCAACGGGGGAAAGGACGATCTACGAGCAGTACTTC.

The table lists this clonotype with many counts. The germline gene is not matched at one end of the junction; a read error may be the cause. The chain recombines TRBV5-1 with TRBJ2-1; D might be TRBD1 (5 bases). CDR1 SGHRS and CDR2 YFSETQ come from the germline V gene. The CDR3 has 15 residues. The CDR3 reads CASSLGQGPYNEQFF. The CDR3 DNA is TGTGCCAGCAGCTTAGGGCAGGGCCCCTACAATGAGCAGTTCTTC.

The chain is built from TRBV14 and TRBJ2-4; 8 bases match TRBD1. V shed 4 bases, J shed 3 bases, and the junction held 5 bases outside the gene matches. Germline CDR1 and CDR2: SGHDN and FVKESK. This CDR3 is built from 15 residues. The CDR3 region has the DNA TGTGCCAGCAGCCTATCGGACAGGGACAAAAACATTCAGTACTTC. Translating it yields CASSLSDRDKNIQYF.

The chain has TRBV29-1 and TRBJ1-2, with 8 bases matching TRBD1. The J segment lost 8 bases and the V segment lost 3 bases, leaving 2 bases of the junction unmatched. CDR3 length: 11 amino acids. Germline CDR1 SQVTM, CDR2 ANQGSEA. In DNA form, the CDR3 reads TGCAGCGTTGAGTCAGGGGGCGGCTACACCTTC. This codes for CSVESGGGYTF.

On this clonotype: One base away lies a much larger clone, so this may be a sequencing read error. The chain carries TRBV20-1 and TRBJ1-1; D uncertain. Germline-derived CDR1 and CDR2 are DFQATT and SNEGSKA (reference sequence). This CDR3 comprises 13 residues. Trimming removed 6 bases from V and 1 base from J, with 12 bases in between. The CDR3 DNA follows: TGCAGTGCCCTAGACACACCGAACACTGAAGCTTTCTTT. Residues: CSALDTPNTEAFF.

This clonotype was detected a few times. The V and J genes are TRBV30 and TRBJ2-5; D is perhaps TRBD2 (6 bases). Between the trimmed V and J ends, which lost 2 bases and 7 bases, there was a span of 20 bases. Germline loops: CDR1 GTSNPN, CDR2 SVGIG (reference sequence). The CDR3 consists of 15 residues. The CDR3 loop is CAWSFPGLRPGTQYF. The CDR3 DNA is TGTGCCTGGAGTTTTCCGGGACTCCGCCCAGGGACCCAGTACTTC. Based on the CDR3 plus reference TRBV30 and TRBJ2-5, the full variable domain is SQTIHQWPATLVQPVGSPLSLECTVEGTSNPNLYWYRQAAGRGLQLLFYSVGIGQISSEVPQNLSASRPQDRQFILSSKKLLLSDSGFYLCAWSFPGLRPGTQYFGPGTRLLVL.

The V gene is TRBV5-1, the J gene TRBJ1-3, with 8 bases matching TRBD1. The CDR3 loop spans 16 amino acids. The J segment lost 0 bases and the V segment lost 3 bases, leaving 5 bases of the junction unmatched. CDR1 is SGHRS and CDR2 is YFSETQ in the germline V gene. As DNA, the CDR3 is TGCGCCAGCAGCTACGGACAGGGAAGCTCTGGAAACACCATATATTTT. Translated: CASSYGQGSSGNTIYF.

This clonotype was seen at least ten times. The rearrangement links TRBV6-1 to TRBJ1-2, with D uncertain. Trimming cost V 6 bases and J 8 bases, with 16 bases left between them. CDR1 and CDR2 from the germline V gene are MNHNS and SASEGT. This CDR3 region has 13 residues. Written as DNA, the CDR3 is TGTGCCAGCAGGGTCCCCGGGGTAGACGGCTACACCTTC. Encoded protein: CASRVPGVDGYTF.

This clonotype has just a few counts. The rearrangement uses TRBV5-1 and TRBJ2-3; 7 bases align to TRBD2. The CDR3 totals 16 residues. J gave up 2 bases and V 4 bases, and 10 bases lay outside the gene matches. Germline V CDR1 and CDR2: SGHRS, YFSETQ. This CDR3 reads CASSRLGAGPTDTQYF. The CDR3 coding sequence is TGCGCCAGCAGCCGACTTGGAGCGGGGCCCACAGATACGCAGTATTTT.